This is a list of T cell receptor beta chains from one sample in a study of shared clonotypes between healthy human individuals. TCRdb's copy holds only in-frame clones and misses some; the assay was immunoSEQ multiplex PCR. The sample lists about 510,000 clones, about 96% occurring once. The sequencing input was naive CD4+ T cells sorted from blood. The receptors shown here come from a woman in her twenties or thirties in good health. CDR3s include the opening cysteine and the closing phenylalanine or tryptophan. The D gene is left open where the match is weak. The size of a clone is reported for some rows only, either as once, few or many, or as a class for expanded clones.

V: TRBV18; J: TRBJ2-1; D: -; size: -; DNA: TGTGCCAGCTCACCAGGGGGGGGCCTGAGCAATGAGCAGTTCTTC; CDR3: CASSPGGGLSNEQFF
V: TRBV15; J: TRBJ2-7; D: TRBD2; size: -; DNA: TGTGCCACCAGCAGAGATCAAACGGGAGGATACTACGAGCAGTACTTC; CDR3: CATSRDQTGGYYEQYF
V: TRBV27; J: TRBJ2-2; D: -; size: -; DNA: TGTGCCAGCAGGACTAGTCGAACCGGGGAGCTGTTTTTT; CDR3: CASRTSRTGELFF
V: TRBV27; J: TRBJ2-1; D: TRBD2; size: -; DNA: TGTGCCAGCAGCAACTTACTAGCGAGCTCCTACAATGAGCAGTTCTTC; CDR3: CASSNLLASSYNEQFF
V: TRBV30; J: TRBJ1-6; D: -; size: -; DNA: TGTGCCTGGAGTGTACTGGATACCAATTCACCCCTCCACTTT; CDR3: CAWSVLDTNSPLHF
V: TRBV5-1; J: TRBJ1-2; D: -; size: -; DNA: TGCGCCAGCAGCTTGAGGGAAACGGACTATGGCTACACCTTC; CDR3: CASSLRETDYGYTF
V: TRBV6-5; J: TRBJ2-7; D: -; size: -; DNA: TGTGCCAGCAGTTACGCCGGTACCACCTACGAGCAGTACTTC; CDR3: CASSYAGTTYEQYF
V: TRBV5-8; J: TRBJ1-4; D: -; size: -; DNA: TGTGCCAGCAGCTTTAGACAGCCTACTAATGAAAAACTGTTTTTT; CDR3: CASSFRQPTNEKLFF
V: TRBV18; J: TRBJ1-4; D: -; size: -; DNA: TGTGCCAGCTCACCAAGGACAGAATACGAAAAACTGTTTTTT; CDR3: CASSPRTEYEKLFF
V: TRBV30; J: TRBJ2-3; D: TRBD2; size: once; DNA: TGTGCCTGGAGTAATAAGCGGGAGAAAGATACGCAGTATTTT; CDR3: CAWSNKREKDTQYF
V: TRBV4-1; J: TRBJ1-2; D: -; size: once; DNA: TGCGCCAGCAGCCAAGTCGGGGGAGGCTATGGCTACACCTTC; CDR3: CASSQVGGGYGYTF
V: TRBV28; J: TRBJ1-1; D: -; size: -; DNA: TGTGCCAGCAGTAAGGGGGGCGCGAACACTGAAGCTTTCTTT; CDR3: CASSKGGANTEAFF
V: TRBV28; J: TRBJ2-1; D: TRBD1; size: -; DNA: TGTGCCAGCAGTTTATCAGGGACAGGATACAATGAGCAGTTCTTC; CDR3: CASSLSGTGYNEQFF
V: TRBV14; J: TRBJ1-1; D: -; size: -; DNA: TGTGCCAGCAGCCAATATCTCTACAACTTACAGGAAAACACTGAAGCTTTCTTT; CDR3: CASSQYLYNLQENTEAFF
V: TRBV2; J: TRBJ2-6; D: TRBD2; size: -; DNA: TGTGCCAGCACGGGACTAGTTACTGGGGCCAACGTCCTGACTTTC; CDR3: CASTGLVTGANVLTF
V: TRBV5-5; J: TRBJ1-5; D: -; size: -; DNA: TGTGCCAGCAGCTTGGCCGCGACGAGGCAGCCCCAGCATTTT; CDR3: CASSLAATRQPQHF
V: TRBV19; J: TRBJ1-5; D: -; size: few; DNA: TGTGCCAGTACCCTGGAGGGATATCAGCCCCAGCATTTT; CDR3: CASTLEGYQPQHF
V: TRBV7-2; J: TRBJ2-7; D: -; size: -; DNA: TGTGCCAGCAGCGCACGAGCAGACAGGTCCAACTACGAGCAGTACTTC; CDR3: CASSARADRSNYEQYF
V: TRBV19; J: TRBJ2-7; D: -; size: -; DNA: TGTGCCAGTAGTACAGGGACGTACTACGAGCAGTACTTC; CDR3: CASSTGTYYEQYF
V: TRBV5-1; J: TRBJ2-5; D: TRBD1; size: -; DNA: TGCGCCAGCAGTCTGTGGGGTCAGGGGGCCCCGAAAGTACAAGAGACCCAGTACTTC; CDR3: CASSLWGQGAPKVQETQYF
V: TRBV10-1; J: TRBJ2-5; D: TRBD2; size: -; DNA: TGCGCCAGCATAAGCCCCCCCGACGCGGGAGAAGAGACCCAGTACTTC; CDR3: CASISPPDAGEETQYF
V: TRBV5-1; J: TRBJ2-2; D: -; size: once; DNA: TGCGCCAGCAGCCGATTACGGGACGGTACGAACACCGGGGAGCTGTTTTTT; CDR3: CASSRLRDGTNTGELFF
V: TRBV14; J: TRBJ2-2; D: -; size: -; DNA: TGTGCCAGCAGCCAAGTGGCTGGAGCGCACACCGGGGAGCTGTTTTTT; CDR3: CASSQVAGAHTGELFF
V: TRBV7-2; J: TRBJ1-1; D: TRBD1; size: -; DNA: TGTGCCAGCAGCTTACCAACAGGGGCTACTGAAGCTTTCTTT; CDR3: CASSLPTGATEAFF
V: TRBV19; J: TRBJ2-2; D: TRBD1; size: -; DNA: TGTGCCAGTAGTAGACAGGGGTGGACCGGGGAGCTGTTTTTT; CDR3: CASSRQGWTGELFF
V: TRBV6-1; J: TRBJ1-5; D: TRBD1; size: -; DNA: TGTGCCAGCAGTTCCGGACAGGGCAATCAGCCCCAGCATTTT; CDR3: CASSSGQGNQPQHF
V: TRBV4-1; J: TRBJ1-2; D: TRBD1; size: -; DNA: TGCGCCAGCAGCCAAATTCCGGGACAGGGATTTGGGTATGGCTACACCTTC; CDR3: CASSQIPGQGFGYGYTF
V: TRBV5-1; J: TRBJ2-2; D: -; size: -; DNA: TGCGCCAGCAGCCCGGGCATGAGGACGAACACCGGGGAGCTGTTTTTT; CDR3: CASSPGMRTNTGELFF
V: TRBV15; J: TRBJ1-5; D: -; size: -; DNA: TGTGCCACCAGCAGGATTCCGGACCAGCCCCAGCATTTT; CDR3: CATSRIPDQPQHF
V: TRBV7-9; J: TRBJ2-7; D: -; size: few; DNA: TGTGCCAGCAGCTCCGGAACTAGCAGTTCCTACGAGCAGTACTTC; CDR3: CASSSGTSSSYEQYF
V: TRBV11-3; J: TRBJ1-1; D: -; size: -; DNA: TGTGCCAGCAGCCCCCGCGTGATAGGGGGCACTGAAGCTTTCTTT; CDR3: CASSPRVIGGTEAFF
V: TRBV6-5; J: TRBJ1-3; D: -; size: once; DNA: TGTGCCAGCAGTCGAATAGGGGATTCTGGAAACACCATATATTTT; CDR3: CASSRIGDSGNTIYF
V: TRBV2; J: TRBJ2-1; D: TRBD2; size: -; DNA: TGTGCCAGCAGATATTACGGGGGGGAGGCCTACAATGAGCAGTTCTTC; CDR3: CASRYYGGEAYNEQFF
V: TRBV5-4; J: TRBJ1-1; D: -; size: -; DNA: TGTGCCAGCAGCTTGTTAGGGACCACTGAAGCTTTCTTT; CDR3: CASSLLGTTEAFF
V: TRBV5-1; J: TRBJ2-7; D: -; size: -; DNA: TGCGCCAGCAGCTTGGTGGAACGATACGAGCAGTACTTC; CDR3: CASSLVERYEQYF
V: TRBV28; J: TRBJ1-4; D: -; size: -; DNA: TGTGCCATTGCGCCTCAGAGAGGTGAAAAACTGTTTTTT; CDR3: CAIAPQRGEKLFF
V: TRBV10-1; J: TRBJ2-7; D: -; size: -; DNA: TGCGCCAGCAGTGAGGGCCCAGGGGTGGACGAGCAGTACTTC; CDR3: CASSEGPGVDEQYF
V: TRBV7-9; J: TRBJ2-3; D: -; size: -; DNA: TGTGCCAGCAGCTTAGTTGGGAGCACAGATACGCAGTATTTT; CDR3: CASSLVGSTDTQYF
V: TRBV18; J: TRBJ2-7; D: -; size: -; DNA: TGTGCCAGCTCACTGCAAGGGGGGTCAGGGACCGTTAACGAGCAGTACTTC; CDR3: CASSLQGGSGTVNEQYF
V: TRBV28; J: TRBJ2-7; D: -; size: -; DNA: TGTGCATCTAGGACAGCATCCTACGAGCAGTACTTC; CDR3: CASRTASYEQYF
V: TRBV2; J: TRBJ2-2; D: -; size: -; DNA: TGTGCCAGCAGTCCCCTCCTGGGAAACGGGGAGCTGTTTTTT; CDR3: CASSPLLGNGELFF
V: TRBV12-5; J: TRBJ2-1; D: TRBD1; size: -; DNA: TGTGCTAGTGGTTTGGGACAGGGTAATGTCGATGAGCAGTTCTTC; CDR3: CASGLGQGNVDEQFF
V: TRBV10-3; J: TRBJ2-4; D: -; size: -; DNA: TGTGCCATCAGTGAAGGAAAGAAAAACATTCAGTACTTC; CDR3: CAISEGKKNIQYF
V: TRBV5-1; J: TRBJ1-3; D: -; size: -; DNA: TGCGCCAGCAGCTTGGCCACGGGAAACACCATATATTTT; CDR3: CASSLATGNTIYF
V: TRBV5-1; J: TRBJ2-7; D: TRBD2; size: -; DNA: TGCGCCAGCAGCCCGGGGACTATCCGTGAAAGCGAGCAGTACTTC; CDR3: CASSPGTIRESEQYF
V: TRBV27; J: TRBJ1-4; D: -; size: -; DNA: TGTGCCAGCAGTTTAATAGGGGGATCTGCAACTAATGAAAAACTGTTTTTT; CDR3: CASSLIGGSATNEKLFF
V: TRBV25-1; J: TRBJ1-2; D: TRBD1; size: -; DNA: TGTGCCAGCAGTGAAAGACAGGGGGCTGGGTATGGCTACACCTTC; CDR3: CASSERQGAGYGYTF
V: TRBV9; J: TRBJ2-7; D: -; size: -; DNA: TGTGCCAGCAGCGTAGTAGGGGACTCGTTGGACGAGCAGTACTTC; CDR3: CASSVVGDSLDEQYF
V: TRBV18; J: TRBJ1-4; D: TRBD1; size: -; DNA: TGTGCCAGCTCAGCACAGGGGAAGGGGAATGAAAAACTGTTTTTT; CDR3: CASSAQGKGNEKLFF
V: TRBV4-1; J: TRBJ2-7; D: -; size: -; DNA: TGCGCCAGCAGCCAAGATCTGGGCTCTAGCAGATACGAGCAGTACTTC; CDR3: CASSQDLGSSRYEQYF